This T cell receptor (beta chain) was profiled in a study of tumor-infiltrating lymphocytes in primary liver carcinoma (dated by TCRdb to 2016 to 2017). Study-wide context: Four or five patients with histopathologically diagnosed primary liver carcinoma underwent surgical resection in China between 2015 and March 2016. Hepatocellular carcinoma (four) or combined HCC and intrahepatic cholangiocarcinoma (one) was present in the five patients, who were three men and two women aged 30 to 69 years. Tumors of the five patients were stage T1-T3 N0M0 with maximum diameters of roughly 4.2 to 11 cm. Each sample produced roughly 3.5 to 8 million productive TCRbeta reads, and read depth showed no significant difference between tissue types. Across five regions of each liver tumor, along with adjacent normal tissue and blood, the study brought together TCRbeta repertoire sequencing, expression microarrays and whole-exome sequencing. A total of roughly 35 specimens from 5 patients, comprising some 25 tumor regions, 5 adjacent noncancerous liver tissues and 5 peripheral blood samples, were covered by TCRbeta repertoire sequencing. Reproducibility between technical replicate repertoires was high, with correlation coefficients above 0.95 and mean shared-clone rates approximately 0.9. What the authors observed across the whole study: The top 250 clones accounted for a significantly greater share of the repertoire in tumors than in blood (p = 0.039). Only the TCR beta chain was sequenced, which likely underestimates true repertoire diversity because unpaired alpha chains were not captured. Only four or five patients were included in the study, and the authors note that the findings should be validated in a larger study. Since the samples were bulk and unsorted, there was no way to compare CD4+ and CD8+ T cell repertoires. Repertoire overlap was higher between tumor regions (mean around 36%) than tumor-adjacent (roughly 17%) or tumor-blood (14%) pairs, consistent with antigen-driven expansion.

The CDR3 runs 14 residues from the cysteine to the phenylalanine. Left in the record is the CDR3 DNA by itself, 42 bases read in frame from the first base. CDR1 and CDR2 are read off the germline V gene as SGHAT and FQNNGV. TCRbeta-specific cDNA was reverse-transcribed from roughly 500 ng total RNA using a constant-region primer and ProtoScript II reverse transcriptase. Three nested multiplex PCR rounds, following a slightly modified ARM-PCR procedure, were used to build the TCRbeta libraries. The first two PCR rounds used multiplex TRBV1-TRBV30 forward primers with a Cbeta reverse primer, each for 10 cycles. Sample barcodes and Illumina adapters were added in a final 25-cycle PCR using Deep VentR polymerase. Before sequencing, amplicons of 200-500 bp were gel-purified using a QIAquick gel extraction kit. TCRbeta amplicons were sequenced on an Illumina HiSeq 2500 with 250-bp paired-end reads. On the study's bioinformatics: Trimmomatic v0.33 was used to quality-trim the reads, and FLASH v1.2.11 was used to merge paired reads so that full CDR3 sequences could be recovered. MiGEC v1.2.1b assigned V, D and J germline segments to the rearranged TCRbeta sequences. Clonotype statistics, along with Shannon-Wiener diversity indices, were calculated using VDJtools v1.0.0. Except for diversity analysis, only the 250 most abundant clonotypes of each sample were used in subsequent analyses to reduce sampling bias. TCRdb ran its own pipeline on the public reads, namely fastp trimming at Q25 and MiXCR clone calling, and kept in-frame beta chains. Merged by CDR3 protein, the rows form single entries marked with the most common genes and DNA. TCRdb, not the original authors, processed these V and J calls. In all, the sample holds about 180,000 distinct CDR3 sequences, and roughly 60% of those were seen once. The ten biggest clones cover approximately 68% of the sample.

With regard to this clonotype: The antigen it binds to is not known. Sequence at one end of the junction differs from germline and may be a read error.

TRIzol reagent was used to extract blood RNA from unsorted whole blood, while the DNeasy Blood & Tissue kit provided the germline DNA. Chronic HBV infection was present in the patients, and the patients were treatment-naive at sampling. Before surgery, roughly 4 milliliters of peripheral blood were drawn into K2EDTA tubes. Here the chain combines TRBV11-2 and TRBJ2-3; the D gene cannot be resolved reliably. The end of the DNA is better explained by TRBJ1-5, so the J call may be wrong. The sequence came from a man in his forties with primary liver carcinoma and hepatitis B virus infection. What was sequenced was peripheral blood. The CDR3 reads as follows: CASNLALRTDTQHF. The nucleotide sequence is given as TGTGCCAGCAACTTAGCCCTGCGAACAGATACGCAGCATTTT.